The text below deals with one T cell receptor beta chain. The entry originates in a study of blood T cell repertoires in COVID-19. TCRdb's copy holds only in-frame clones and misses some; the assay was immunoSEQ multiplex PCR. Of more than 200,000 clones listed, under 90% are singletons. Germline CDR1 is MGHRA and CDR2 is YSYEKL. J gave up 7 bases and V 2 bases, and 9 bases lay outside the gene matches. CDR3 length: 16 amino acids. The sequencing input was peripheral blood. This sequence joins TRBV4-1 and TRBJ2-1; 9 nucleotides match TRBD2. The receptor was derived from a man aged 50 or older with COVID-19, enrolled during active disease. Written as DNA, the CDR3 is TGCGCCAGCAGCCAACCTGGGGGACTAGCTACGAATGAGCAGTTCTTC. Translating gives CASSQPGGLATNEQFF.